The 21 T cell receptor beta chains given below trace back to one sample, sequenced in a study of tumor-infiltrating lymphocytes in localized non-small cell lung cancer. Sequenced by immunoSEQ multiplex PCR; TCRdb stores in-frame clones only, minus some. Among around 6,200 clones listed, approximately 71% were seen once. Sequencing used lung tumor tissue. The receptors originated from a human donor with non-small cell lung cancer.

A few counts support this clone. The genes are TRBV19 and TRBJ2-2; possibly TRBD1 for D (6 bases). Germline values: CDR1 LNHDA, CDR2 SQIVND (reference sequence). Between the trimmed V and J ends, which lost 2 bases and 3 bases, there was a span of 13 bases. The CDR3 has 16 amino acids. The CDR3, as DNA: TGTGCCAGTAGTATACAAGGGGGAGCGTACACCGGGGAGCTGTTTTTT. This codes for CASSIQGGAYTGELFF.

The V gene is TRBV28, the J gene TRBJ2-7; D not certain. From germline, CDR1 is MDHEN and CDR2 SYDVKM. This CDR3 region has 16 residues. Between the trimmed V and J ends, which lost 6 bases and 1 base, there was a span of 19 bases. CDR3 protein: CASSAHGLLGSYEQYF. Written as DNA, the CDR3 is TGTGCCAGCAGCGCGCACGGGCTTCTAGGATCCTACGAGCAGTACTTC.

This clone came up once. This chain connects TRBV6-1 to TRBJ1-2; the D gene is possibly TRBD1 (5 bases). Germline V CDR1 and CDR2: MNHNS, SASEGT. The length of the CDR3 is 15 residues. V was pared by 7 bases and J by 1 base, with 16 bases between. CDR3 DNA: TGTGCCAGCAAAACCGCCGGGACGGATAACTATGGCTACACCTTC. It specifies CASKTAGTDNYGYTF.

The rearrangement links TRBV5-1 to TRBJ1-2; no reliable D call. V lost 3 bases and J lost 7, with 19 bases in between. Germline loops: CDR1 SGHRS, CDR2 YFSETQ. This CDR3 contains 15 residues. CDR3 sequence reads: CASSSGLGSLSGYTF. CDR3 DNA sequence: TGCGCCAGCAGCTCCGGCTTGGGGTCCCTCTCTGGCTACACCTTC.

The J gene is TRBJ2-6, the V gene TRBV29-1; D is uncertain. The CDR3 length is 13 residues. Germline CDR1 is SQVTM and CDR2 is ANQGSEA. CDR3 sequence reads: CSGVSSGANVLTF. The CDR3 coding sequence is TGCTCCGGCGTCTCCTCTGGGGCCAACGTCCTGACTTTC.

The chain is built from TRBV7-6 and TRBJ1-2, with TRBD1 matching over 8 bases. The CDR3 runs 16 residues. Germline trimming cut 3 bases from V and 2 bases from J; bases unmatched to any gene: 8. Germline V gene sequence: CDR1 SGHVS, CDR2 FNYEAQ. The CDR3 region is CASSFNAGGANYGYTF. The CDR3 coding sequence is TGTGCCAGCAGCTTTAATGCAGGGGGCGCGAACTATGGCTACACCTTC.

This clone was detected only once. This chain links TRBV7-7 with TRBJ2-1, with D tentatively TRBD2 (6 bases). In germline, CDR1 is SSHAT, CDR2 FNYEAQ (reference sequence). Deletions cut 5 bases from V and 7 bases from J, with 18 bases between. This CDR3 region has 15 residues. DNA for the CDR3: TGTGCCAGCAGCGCGGGACCCCGAGGGGCGAATGAGCAGTTCTTC. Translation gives CASSAGPRGANEQFF.

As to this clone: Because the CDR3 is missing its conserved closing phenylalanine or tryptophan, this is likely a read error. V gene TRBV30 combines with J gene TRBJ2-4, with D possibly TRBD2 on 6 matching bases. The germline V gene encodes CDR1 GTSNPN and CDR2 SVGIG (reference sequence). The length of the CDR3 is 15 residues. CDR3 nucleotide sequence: TGCGCCTGGAGTGTAACAGGCGGGGTGCAAAACATTCAGTACTCC. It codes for CAWSVTGGVQNIQYS.

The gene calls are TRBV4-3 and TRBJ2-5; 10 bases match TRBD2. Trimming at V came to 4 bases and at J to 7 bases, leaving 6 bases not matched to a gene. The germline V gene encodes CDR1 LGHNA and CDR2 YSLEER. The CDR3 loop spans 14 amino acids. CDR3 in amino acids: CASSPTSGVGTQYF. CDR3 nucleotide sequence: TGCGCCAGCAGCCCAACTAGCGGGGTAGGGACCCAGTACTTC.

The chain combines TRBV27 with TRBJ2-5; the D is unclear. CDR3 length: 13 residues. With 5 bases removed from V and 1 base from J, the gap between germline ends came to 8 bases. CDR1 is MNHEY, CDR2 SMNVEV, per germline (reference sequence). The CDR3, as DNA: TGTGCCAGCAGTCCCCGGTCCCAAGAGACCCAGTACTTC. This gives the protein CASSPRSQETQYF.

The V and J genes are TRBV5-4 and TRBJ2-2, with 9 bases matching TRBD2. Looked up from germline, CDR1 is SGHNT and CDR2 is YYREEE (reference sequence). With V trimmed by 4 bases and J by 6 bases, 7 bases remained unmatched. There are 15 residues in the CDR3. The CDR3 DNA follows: TGTGCCAGCAGCACCGGGACTAGCAAGGCCGGGGAGCTGTTTTTT. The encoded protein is CASSTGTSKAGELFF.

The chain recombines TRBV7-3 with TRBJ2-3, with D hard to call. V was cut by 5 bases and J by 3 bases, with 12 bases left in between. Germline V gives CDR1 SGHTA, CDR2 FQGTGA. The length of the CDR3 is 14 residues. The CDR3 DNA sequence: TGTGCCAGCAGCCCTCAAAGGAGAACAGATACGCAGTATTTT. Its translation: CASSPQRRTDTQYF.

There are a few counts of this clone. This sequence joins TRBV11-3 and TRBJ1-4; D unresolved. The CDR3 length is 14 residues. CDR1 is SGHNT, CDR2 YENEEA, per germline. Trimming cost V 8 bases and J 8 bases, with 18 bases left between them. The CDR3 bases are TGTGCCAGCCTATTCCGCGGGAATTACGAAAAACTGTTTTTT. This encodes CASLFRGNYEKLFF.

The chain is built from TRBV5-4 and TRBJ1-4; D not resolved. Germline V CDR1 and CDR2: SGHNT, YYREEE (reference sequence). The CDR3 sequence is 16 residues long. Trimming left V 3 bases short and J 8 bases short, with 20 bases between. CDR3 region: CASSSGPGSAAEKLFF. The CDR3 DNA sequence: TGTGCCAGCAGCTCGGGCCCAGGTAGCGCCGCGGAAAAACTGTTTTTT.

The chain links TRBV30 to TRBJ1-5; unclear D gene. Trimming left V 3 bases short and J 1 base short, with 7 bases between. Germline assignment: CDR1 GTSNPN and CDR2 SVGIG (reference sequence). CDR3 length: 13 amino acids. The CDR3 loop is CAWRAESNQPQHF. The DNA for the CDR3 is TGTGCCTGGAGGGCAGAGAGCAATCAGCCCCAGCATTTT.

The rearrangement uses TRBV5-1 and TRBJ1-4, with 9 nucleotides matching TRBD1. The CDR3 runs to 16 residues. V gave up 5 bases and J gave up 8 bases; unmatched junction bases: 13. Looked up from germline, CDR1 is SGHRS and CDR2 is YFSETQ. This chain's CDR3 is CASSSGTGFNGEKLFF. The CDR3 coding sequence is TGCGCCAGCAGTTCCGGGACAGGGTTCAATGGCGAAAAACTGTTTTTT.

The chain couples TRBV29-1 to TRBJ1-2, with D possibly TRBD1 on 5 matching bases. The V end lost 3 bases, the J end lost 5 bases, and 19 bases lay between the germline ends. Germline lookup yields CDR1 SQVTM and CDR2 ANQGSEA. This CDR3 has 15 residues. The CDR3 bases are TGCAGCGTTGATATGGGTCCGGCCGGGGGTTATGGCTACACCTTC. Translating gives CSVDMGPAGGYGYTF. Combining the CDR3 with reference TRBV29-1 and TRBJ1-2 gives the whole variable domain SAVISQKPSRDICQRGTSLTIQCQVDSQVTMMFWYRQQPGQSLTLIATANQGSEATYESGFVIDKFPISRPNLTFSTLTVSNMSPEDSSIYLCSVDMGPAGGYGYTFGSGTRLTVV.

The CDR3 DNA sequence: TGTGCCAGTGGCAATGGCCCGGGGGTCCATTCCTACAATGAGCAGTTCTTC. Translation: CASGNGPGVHSYNEQFF. V is TRBV19 and J is TRBJ2-1; possibly TRBD2 for D (6 bases). Trimming stripped 8 bases from V and 1 base from J, with 21 bases between. The CDR3 is 17 residues long. The V gene's germline CDR1 is LNHDA and CDR2 SQIVND (reference sequence).

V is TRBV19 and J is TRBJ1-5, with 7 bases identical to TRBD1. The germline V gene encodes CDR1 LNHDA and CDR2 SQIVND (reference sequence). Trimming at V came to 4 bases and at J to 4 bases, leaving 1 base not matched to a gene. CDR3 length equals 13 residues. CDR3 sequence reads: CASSTTGNQPQHF. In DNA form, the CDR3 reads TGTGCCAGTAGTACGACAGGGAATCAGCCCCAGCATTTT.

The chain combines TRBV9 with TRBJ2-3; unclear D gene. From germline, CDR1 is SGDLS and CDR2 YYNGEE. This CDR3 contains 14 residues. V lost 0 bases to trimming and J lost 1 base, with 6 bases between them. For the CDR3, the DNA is TGTGCCAGCAGCGTAGTCGGAGGCACAGATACGCAGTATTTT. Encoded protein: CASSVVGGTDTQYF.

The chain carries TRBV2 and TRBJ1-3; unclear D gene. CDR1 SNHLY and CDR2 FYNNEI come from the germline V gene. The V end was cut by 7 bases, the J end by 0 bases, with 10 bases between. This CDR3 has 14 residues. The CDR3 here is CASTYRSSGNTIYF. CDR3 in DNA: TGTGCCAGCACCTACCGTTCCTCTGGAAACACCATATATTTT.